A selection of T cell receptor beta chains follows, all from one sample in a study of tumor-infiltrating lymphocytes in oesophageal squamous cell carcinoma. One entry per CDR3 protein, called by TCRdb with MiXCR from the PCR reads. The sample holds about 17,000 distinct CDR3 sequences, around half seen once. The sample was esophageal tumor tissue. Source of these receptors: a male donor with esophageal squamous cell carcinoma. Each CDR3 is given with its conserved first and last residue. Each record gives: V gene, CDR3 length, D gene, J gene, clone size, CDR3 protein, CDR3 DNA. The D gene is left open where the match is weak. Rows give clone size only sometimes, using once, few, many, or a class for an expanded clone.

TRBV6-8	17	-	TRBJ2-5	-	CASSFDPGLLTQETQYF	TGTGCCAGCAGTTTCGATCCCGGACTACTTACCCAAGAGACCCAGTACTTC
TRBV7-8	11	-	TRBJ2-5	-	CASSPRAEQYF	TGTGCCAGCAGCCCCCGCGCGGAGCAGTACTTC
TRBV7-2	15	-	TRBJ1-3	-	CASSSPHKLRNTIYF	TGTGCCAGCAGCTCCCCCCATAAATTAAGAAACACCATATATTTT
TRBV7-2	11	-	TRBJ2-4	-	CASSLGGGQYF	TGTGCCAGCAGCTTAGGGGGCGGGCAGTACTTC
TRBV11-2	19	-	TRBJ2-7	many	CASSLSLWTGSGTTNEQYF	TGTGCCAGCAGCTTAAGTCTGTGGACAGGGTCTGGGACTACCAATGAGCAGTACTTC
TRBV4-1	13	-	TRBJ1-1	-	CASSRGTNTEAFF	TGCGCCAGCAGCCGGGGGACGAACACTGAAGCTTTCTTT
TRBV4-2	15	TRBD1	TRBJ2-7	many	CASSQDGTGSYEQYF	TGTGCCAGCAGCCAAGATGGGACAGGGTCCTACGAGCAGTACTTC
TRBV7-6	14	-	TRBJ2-5	few	CASSKRAGQETQYF	TGTGCCAGCAGCAAGCGGGCCGGCCAAGAGACCCAGTACTTC
TRBV3-1	17	TRBD2	TRBJ2-7	-	CASSLGTSGTGTDEQYF	TGTGCCAGCAGCCTTGGGACTAGCGGGACCGGGACAGACGAGCAGTACTTC
TRBV7-8	13	-	TRBJ1-1	few	CASSPGPNTEAFF	TGTGCCAGCAGCCCGGGCCCCAACACTGAAGCTTTCTTT
TRBV24-1	14	-	TRBJ2-5	-	CATSGREPKETQYF	TGTGCCACCAGCGGCCGGGAACCAAAAGAGACCCAGTACTTC
TRBV7-9	16	TRBD1	TRBJ2-7	large	CASNDFPGQGTYEQYF	TGTGCCAGCAACGATTTTCCGGGACAGGGGACCTACGAGCAGTACTTC
TRBV12-3/TRBV12-4	14	TRBD2	TRBJ2-7	many	CASSPETSGYEQYF	TGTGCCAGCAGCCCCGAGACTAGCGGCTACGAGCAGTACTTC
TRBV6-5	15	TRBD2	TRBJ2-1	-	CASTPLAGGYNEQFF	TGTGCCAGCACCCCACTAGCGGGGGGCTACAATGAGCAGTTCTTC
TRBV7-8	16	TRBD2	TRBJ2-5	few	CASAQIPLSGRETQYF	TGTGCCAGCGCTCAAATCCCTCTCAGCGGGAGAGAGACCCAGTACTTC
TRBV7-3	14	TRBD2	TRBJ2-3	-	CASSPMGGIHEQYF	TGTGCCAGCAGCCCGATGGGGGGGATCCACGAGCAGTATTTT
TRBV6-1	18	TRBD2	TRBJ2-5	-	CASSEWPSGSGIQETQYF	TGTGCCAGCAGTGAATGGCCTAGCGGGAGCGGGATCCAAGAGACCCAGTACTTC
TRBV5-1	15	-	TRBJ2-1	-	CASSLASGSYNEQFF	TGCGCCAGCAGCTTGGCCTCAGGGTCCTACAATGAGCAGTTCTTC
TRBV7-4	14	-	TRBJ1-1	-	CASSLPGQNTEAFF	TGTGCCAGCAGCTTACCGGGACAGAACACTGAAGCTTTCTTT
TRBV7-3	14	TRBD2	TRBJ2-1	-	CAKSRLAGYNEQFF	TGTGCCAAGTCGAGGCTAGCGGGGTACAATGAGCAGTTCTTC
TRBV12-3/TRBV12-4	14	TRBD1	TRBJ2-5	few	CASSRTGLGETQYF	TGTGCCAGCAGTCGGACAGGGTTAGGCGAGACCCAGTACTTC
TRBV4-1	16	-	TRBJ2-7	many	CASSRYLNRSLDEQYF	TGCGCCAGCAGCAGATATTTGAACAGGTCCCTGGACGAGCAGTACTTC
TRBV7-3	12	-	TRBJ2-1	-	CASSPSGERQFF	TGTGCCAGCAGCCCTTCGGGAGAAAGGCAGTTCTTC
TRBV6-1	14	TRBD1	TRBJ2-7	many	CASSLETGAYEQYF	TGTGCCAGCAGCCTCGAGACAGGGGCCTATGAGCAGTACTTC
TRBV7-3	16	-	TRBJ2-5	-	CASSLNAQGSQETQYF	TGTGCCAGCAGCTTAAATGCCCAGGGGAGCCAAGAGACCCAGTACTTC
TRBV10-3	14	TRBD1	TRBJ2-1	once	CVINPTGIHNEQFF	TGTGTCATCAACCCGACAGGGATTCACAATGAGCAGTTCTTC
TRBV6-6	18	TRBD2	TRBJ2-1	-	CASSYSFSGGASYNEQFF	TGTGCCAGCAGTTACTCTTTTAGCGGGGGGGCCTCCTACAATGAGCAGTTCTTC
TRBV7-9	13	-	TRBJ1-2	medium-sized	CASSFGANYGYTF	TGTGCCAGCAGCTTTGGGGCTAACTATGGCTACACCTTC
TRBV7-2	14	-	TRBJ2-5	-	CASSPGQSRETQYF	TGTGCCAGCAGTCCAGGACAGTCCCGAGAGACCCAGTACTTC
TRBV7-2	14	-	TRBJ2-5	-	CASSLSRGIETQYF	TGTGCCAGCAGCTTATCTCGGGGAATAGAGACCCAGTACTTC
TRBV7-2	15	TRBD2	TRBJ2-7	-	CASSRYGRSYNEQYF	TGTGCCAGCAGCAGGTACGGGAGGTCTTACAATGAGCAGTACTTC
TRBV2	13	TRBD2	TRBJ2-7	many	CASKQRELDEQYF	TGTGCCAGCAAACAGCGGGAGTTAGATGAGCAGTACTTC
TRBV7-2	13	-	TRBJ2-3	few	CASSLVPGDTQYF	TGTGCCAGCAGCTTAGTCCCGGGAGATACGCAGTATTTT
TRBV11-1	12	-	TRBJ1-1	-	CASSLAGTEAFF	TGTGCCAGCAGCTTAGCGGGCACTGAAGCTTTCTTT
TRBV7-6	18	-	TRBJ2-6	-	CASSPQGAPGAGANVLTF	TGTGCCAGCAGCCCCCAAGGAGCCCCAGGGGCTGGGGCCAACGTCCTGACTTTC
TRBV12-3/TRBV12-4	14	TRBD1	TRBJ2-7	once	CASSRGTGDYEQYF	TGTGCCAGCAGCAGGGGGACAGGGGACTACGAGCAGTACTTC
TRBV5-1	17	TRBD1	TRBJ2-2	many	CASSLAPQGANTGELFF	TGCGCCAGCAGCTTGGCGCCACAGGGGGCGAACACCGGGGAGCTGTTTTTT
TRBV20-1	17	-	TRBJ2-6	-	CSVSFETGFSGANVLTF	TGCAGTGTTAGTTTTGAGACAGGCTTCTCTGGGGCCAACGTCCTGACTTTC
TRBV14	13	-	TRBJ2-7	many	CASSPQSNNEQYF	TGTGCCAGCAGCCCCCAATCTAACAATGAGCAGTACTTC
TRBV6-2/TRBV6-3	14	TRBD1	TRBJ2-3	many	CASSDRVVTDTQYF	TGTGCCAGCAGCGACAGGGTGGTGACAGATACGCAGTATTTT
TRBV6-5	15	-	TRBJ2-7	-	CASSYSSSLGYEQYF	TGTGCCAGCAGTTACTCGTCCTCCCTAGGTTACGAGCAGTACTTC
TRBV7-2	15	TRBD1	TRBJ1-1	once	CASSANRGGGTEAFF	TGTGCCAGCAGCGCGAACAGGGGAGGGGGGACTGAAGCTTTCTTT
TRBV14	17	TRBD2	TRBJ2-2	few	CASSQERGGPYTGELFF	TGTGCCAGCAGCCAAGAACGGGGGGGCCCTTACACCGGGGAGCTGTTTTTT
TRBV7-2	13	-	TRBJ2-4	-	CASSYYAKNIQYF	TGTGCCAGCAGCTACTATGCCAAAAACATTCAGTACTTC